This TCR beta chain stems from a study of regulatory T cells in long-lasting Graves disease. Turning to the study itself: Persistence in Graves' disease denoted antithyroid drug use beyond 5 years alongside positive TSH receptor antibodies.

Time point reported: persistent/refractory GD, antithyroid drugs over 5 years with positive TRAb. RNA extracted from PBMCs served as the sequencing template. Staff took around 9 milliliters of peripheral blood and put it into EDTA tubes. V lost 7 bases, J lost 6 bases, and 18 bases lay in between. CDR3 length equals 15 residues. The germline V gene encodes CDR1 LNHDA and CDR2 SQIVND (reference sequence). Through Arm-PCR of CDR3 regions and iRepertoire HTBI primers, TCR beta libraries were built. MiXCR, applied by TCRdb to the multiplex PCR reads, yields one record per CDR3 protein. The sample includes almost 350,000 distinct CDR3 sequences, about 19% of them seen just once.

This specimen consisted of peripheral blood mononuclear cells (PBMCs), obtained when the disease was refractory, from a patient treated with antithyroid drugs. This receptor was obtained from a female donor with Graves disease. This sequence joins TRBV19 and TRBJ1-4, with D unresolved. CDR3 coding DNA: TGTGCCAGTATCCGGAGAGTGGGAGTGCATGAAAAACTGTTTTTT. Translated: CASIRRVGVHEKLFF.